The clone carrying this T cell receptor beta chain turned up a few times. Its antigen is currently unknown. This record belongs to a study of T cells in Graves' hyperthyroidism and ophthalmopathy. Study results and limitations: Blood also held most thyroid clonotypes expanded beyond 0.001.

Amplification targeted TCR beta CDR3 regions from RNA transcripts. Primed by the HTBI set, a first-round RT-PCR was run on the TCR CDR3. One entry per CDR3 protein results from TCRdb running MiXCR on the multiplex PCR reads. The table shows hundreds of thousands of distinct CDR3 sequences, with about 14% occurring only once. Per germline, CDR1 SGHRS and CDR2 YFSETQ. This CDR3 comprises 13 residues. With 2 bases removed from V and 9 bases from J, the gap between germline ends came to 12 bases. Clinical symptoms, serum thyroxine and TRAb, thyroid ultrasound and orbital computed tomography together formed the diagnostic basis.

The receptor comes from a woman in her fifties or sixties with Graves' ophthalmopathy. The chain carries TRBV5-1 and TRBJ2-1; TRBD2 might be the D (5 bases). Source material: blood. The CDR3 nucleotides are TGCGCCAGCAGCTTTTCGGGAAGTAGTGAGCAGTTCTTC. Its protein is CASSFSGSSEQFF.